A selection of T cell receptor beta chains follows, all from one sample in a study of blood T cell repertoires in COVID-19. Clones were read by immunoSEQ multiplex PCR, and TCRdb kept only the in-frame ones, dropping some. The sample lists 50,000 to 60,000 clones, roughly 86% occurring once. The sample consisted of peripheral blood. The receptors derive from a man aged 55 to 70 with active COVID-19. CDR3s leave out the opening cysteine and the closing phenylalanine or tryptophan.

V	CDR3
TRBV7-2	ASSLGAGGQGMYEQY
TRBV5-4	ASSLGGQGSYEQY
TRBV10-2	ASSPAGGLEQY
TRBV18	ASSPMAASGRYEQY
TRBV4-1	ASSQEAFYNEQF
TRBV29-1	SVTTPTGVSAF
TRBV19	ASNPQGANTGELF
TRBV5-4	ASSSGLAAYEQY
TRBV9	ASTPSPGQNYGYT
TRBV6-1	ASSARLAGDTGELF
TRBV7-3	ASSPGTRPTGELF
TRBV7-9	ASSPSRDRGGYGYT
TRBV7-2	ASSLWTSRTGELF
TRBV7-6	ASSLDGQINYGYT
TRBV2	ASSPDMAYEQY
TRBV28	ASSLGPDVPNYGYT
TRBV2	ASKAGAHNEQF
TRBV11-3	ASSGGPGTSGRNNEQF
TRBV28	ASSFISSYEQY
TRBV18	ASSPTQSYGTGNSPLH
TRBV10-2	ASSDIRDRSYGYT
TRBV18	ASSPLYETGLDTEAF
TRBV11-2	ASSYPTGSSYNEQF
TRBV5-1	ASSLEQGAYEQY
TRBV2	ASSELRTANTEAF
TRBV15	ATSREAGPTEAF
TRBV7-3	ASSPRAISGANVLT
TRBV19	ASSTGQYWATEAF
TRBV4-2	ASSHSATTSYEQY
TRBV12-3/TRBV12-4	ASSLGLNEQY
TRBV2	ASSLGEGTDTQY
TRBV18	ASSRDNSPLH
TRBV6-6	ASIRGIEAF
TRBV9	ASSVDPGQGNYGYT
TRBV6-4	ASSEGQGINDEQF
TRBV27	ASSPDRTYEQY
TRBV14	ASSQGPVEAF
TRBV7-8	ASSSAGFTYNEQF
TRBV6-4	ASSPTGFGYGYT
TRBV7-3	ASSLNPGGNYGYT
TRBV19	ASSVRQGYEQY
TRBV7-2	ASSETRGDSYNEQF
TRBV4-2	ASSQDGVQGREKLF
TRBV11-2	ASSFSTGNNEQF
TRBV12-5	ASGLSQKSGGYT
TRBV7-8	ASSPGTGGVWEQY
TRBV29-1	RAGQVNTEAF
TRBV4-1	ASSQGGAGSNIQY
TRBV11-2	ASSLIRGDETQY
TRBV10-1	ASSEWRIEEQY